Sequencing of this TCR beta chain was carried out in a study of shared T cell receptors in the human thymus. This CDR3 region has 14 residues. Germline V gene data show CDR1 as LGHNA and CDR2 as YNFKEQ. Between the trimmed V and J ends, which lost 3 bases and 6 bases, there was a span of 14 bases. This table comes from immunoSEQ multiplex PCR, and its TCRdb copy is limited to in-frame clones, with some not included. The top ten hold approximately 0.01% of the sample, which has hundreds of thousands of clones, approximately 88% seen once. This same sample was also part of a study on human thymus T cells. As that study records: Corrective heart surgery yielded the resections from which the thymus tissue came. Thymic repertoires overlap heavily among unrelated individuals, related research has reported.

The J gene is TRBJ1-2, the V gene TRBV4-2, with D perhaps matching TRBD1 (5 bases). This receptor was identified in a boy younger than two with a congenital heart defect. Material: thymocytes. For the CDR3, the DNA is TGTGCCAGCAGCCAGCGGGGGACGGGAAATGGCTACACCTTC. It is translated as CASSQRGTGNGYTF.